These 20 T cell receptor beta chains were sequenced from one sample in a study of cytomegalovirus exposure and HLA in healthy donors. PCR primers comprised 60 Vbeta and 13 Jbeta primers. Profiling relied on immunoSEQ multiplex PCR, and the TCRdb table lists in-frame clones only, not all of them. The sample contains about 130,000 clones, around two thirds of which appear only once. The material sequenced was PBMCs. The source is a woman in her fifties or sixties in good health and CMV-seropositive.

V gene TRBV11-2 combines with J gene TRBJ1-1; maybe TRBD1 (6 bases). CDR3 length equals 13 residues. Between the trimmed V and J ends, which lost 5 bases and 0 bases, there was a span of 7 bases. Germline V gene data show CDR1 as SGHAT and CDR2 as FQNNGV. CDR3: CASSAGVNTEAFF. The DNA of the CDR3 is TGTGCCAGCAGCGCAGGGGTGAACACTGAAGCTTTCTTT. Full variable domain (missing parts from reference TRBV11-2 and TRBJ1-1): EAGVAQSPRYKIIEKRQSVAFWCNPISGHATLYWYQQILGQGPKLLIQFQNNGVVDDSQLPKDRFSAERLKGVDSTLKIQPAKLEDSAVYLCASSAGVNTEAFFGQGTRLTVV.

This rearrangement joins TRBV9 to TRBJ2-7; TRBD2 aligns across 8 bases. V was clipped by 3 bases and J by 2 bases; unmatched bases: 7. The CDR3 length is 15 residues. Germline V gene data show CDR1 as SGDLS and CDR2 as YYNGEE. CDR3 loop: CASSEGVAGTYEQYF. The CDR3 nucleotides read TGTGCCAGCAGCGAGGGGGTAGCGGGGACCTACGAGCAGTACTTC.

In nucleotides, the CDR3 is TGCAGCGCTACGGGACTAGCGGGAGCCTCCTACGAGCAGTACTTC. Amino acid sequence: CSATGLAGASYEQYF. The chain uses TRBV29-1 and TRBJ2-7; the match to TRBD2 covers 14 bases. The J segment lost 0 bases and the V segment lost 7 bases, leaving 5 bases of the junction unmatched. The germline V gene encodes CDR1 SQVTM and CDR2 ANQGSEA. The CDR3 has 15 residues.

V gene TRBV28 combines with J gene TRBJ1-3; TRBD1 might be the D (5 bases). The V end was cut by 8 bases, the J end by 2 bases, with 13 bases between. The CDR3 consists of 14 residues. CDR1 and CDR2 (germline): MDHEN, SYDVKM. In nucleotides, the CDR3 is TGTGCCAGCGTTCAAACGGGGGCTGGAAACACCATATATTTT. Protein sequence: CASVQTGAGNTIYF.

The rearrangement joins TRBV5-1 to TRBJ1-1; 9 nucleotides line up with TRBD1. CDR1 and CDR2 from the germline V gene are SGHRS and YFSETQ. CDR3 length: 14 residues. The V gene end was trimmed by 1 base and the J gene end by 8 bases; junction bases not matched to a gene: 6. The CDR3 DNA reads TGCGCCAGCAGCTTGATAGGGACAGGGAGGGAAGCTTTCTTT. It is translated as CASSLIGTGREAFF.

J is TRBJ1-4 and V is TRBV5-1, with 7 positions matching TRBD1. The germline V gene has CDR1 SGHRS and CDR2 YFSETQ. This CDR3 region has 18 residues. Trimming took 5 bases from V and 0 from J; bases not matched to a gene: 13. CDR3 sequence (DNA): TGCGCCAGCAGTCAAACCCCGACAGGGCTGGCAACTAATGAAAAACTGTTTTTT. This encodes CASSQTPTGLATNEKLFF.

The chain has TRBV7-2 and TRBJ1-5; D possibly corresponds to TRBD1 (6 bases). The CDR3 runs to 15 residues. Trimming took off 1 base at V and 0 bases at J, with 7 bases between the two ends. Germline CDR1 reads SGHTA; CDR2 reads FQGNSA. The CDR3, as DNA: TGTGCCAGCAGCTTAGGGACAGTTAGCAATCAGCCCCAGCATTTT. It yields the protein CASSLGTVSNQPQHF.

The V gene is TRBV13, the J gene TRBJ2-5; 8 nucleotides agree with TRBD2. Germline assignment: CDR1 PRHDT and CDR2 FYEKMQ (reference sequence). The ends lost 2 bases at V and 4 bases at J; junction bases unmatched: 3. This CDR3 spans 14 amino acids. The CDR3 here is CASSLFGRGETQYF. CDR3 bases: TGTGCCAGCAGCTTATTCGGGAGGGGAGAGACCCAGTACTTC. Full variable domain (remainder filled in from reference TRBV13 and TRBJ2-5): AAGVIQSPRHLIKEKRETATLKCYPIPRHDTVYWYQQGPGQDPQFLISFYEKMQSDKGSIPDRFSAQQFSDYHSELNMSSLELGDSALYFCASSLFGRGETQYFGPGTRLLVL.

The chain joins TRBV7-8 to TRBJ2-7, with D possibly being TRBD2 (6 bases). V lost 7 bases, J lost 2 bases, and 12 bases lay in between. This CDR3 region has 13 residues. The germline CDR1 and CDR2 sequences are SGHVS and FQNEAQ. CDR3 sequence: CASTHSGTYEQYF. The CDR3 region has the DNA TGTGCCAGCACCCATAGCGGTACCTACGAGCAGTACTTC.

The rearrangement joins TRBV6-4 to TRBJ2-7; maybe TRBD1 (6 bases). Trimming pared 6 bases from V and 0 bases from J, leaving 15 bases between. The germline V gene encodes CDR1 MRHNA and CDR2 SNTAGT. The CDR3 loop spans 15 amino acids. The CDR3 protein is CASSDDRRSSYEQYF. The CDR3 DNA reads TGTGCCAGCAGCGATGACAGGCGCAGCTCCTACGAGCAGTACTTC.

This clone showed up just once. The identical CDR3 is also encoded by other nucleotide sequences in the sample. The chain links TRBV29-1 to TRBJ2-7; weak D call: TRBD1 (6 bases). The CDR3 spans 12 residues. Trimming cost V 4 bases and J 1 base, with 8 bases left between them. Germline V lookup: CDR1 SQVTM, CDR2 ANQGSEA. CDR3 region: CSVATGSYEQYF. CDR3 DNA sequence: TGCAGCGTTGCCACAGGGTCCTACGAGCAGTACTTC.

The chain uses TRBV27 and TRBJ1-5; D gene unclear. Per the germline V gene, CDR1 is MNHEY and CDR2 is SMNVEV (reference sequence). The CDR3 totals 18 residues. V lost 0 bases and J 0 bases, leaving 15 bases between the germline ends. CDR3 region: CASSLSGAGRYSNQPQHF. The CDR3 DNA follows: TGTGCCAGCAGTTTATCTGGAGCGGGCAGGTATAGCAATCAGCCCCAGCATTTT.

This chain joins TRBV28 and TRBJ1-4; D may be TRBD1 (6 bases). The CDR3 sequence is 14 residues long. Germline V lookup: CDR1 MDHEN, CDR2 SYDVKM. V lost 6 bases and J lost 4, with 12 bases in between. The CDR3 loop is CASRVAGVNEKLFF. The CDR3 DNA is TGTGCCAGCAGGGTGGCAGGGGTTAATGAAAAACTGTTTTTT.

This chain uses TRBV19 with TRBJ2-7; TRBD2 agrees at 7 bases. V shed 1 base, J shed 5 bases, and the junction held 5 bases outside the gene matches. The CDR3 has 14 residues. Germline CDR1 and CDR2: LNHDA and SQIVND (reference sequence). This CDR3 is CASSIGDYRNEQYF. DNA of the CDR3: TGTGCCAGTAGTATAGGGGACTACCGAAACGAGCAGTACTTC.

The V call is TRBV28, the J call TRBJ1-2; TRBD1 aligns across 8 bases. Per germline, CDR1 MDHEN and CDR2 SYDVKM. The V and J ends lost 2 bases and 4 bases, in that order; junction bases with no gene match: 9. The CDR3 consists of 16 residues. This CDR3 reads CASSLQGAQRAYGYTF. The CDR3 DNA reads as TGTGCCAGCAGTTTACAGGGGGCGCAGAGGGCCTATGGCTACACCTTC.

The chain links TRBV15 to TRBJ2-1, with D possibly being TRBD2 (5 bases). Germline lookup yields CDR1 LNHNV and CDR2 YYDKDF (reference sequence). This CDR3 is built from 15 residues. V was shortened by 6 bases and J by 0 bases, with 12 bases between the two germline ends. CDR3: CATRNWESSYNEQFF. DNA of the CDR3: TGTGCCACCAGGAACTGGGAGAGCTCCTACAATGAGCAGTTCTTC.

Here the CDR3 reads CASSQTSGTGGYGYTF. DNA for the CDR3: TGTGCCAGCAGTCAAACTTCCGGGACAGGGGGATATGGCTACACCTTC. The chain uses TRBV28 and TRBJ1-2; 11 bases agree with TRBD1. In germline, CDR1 is MDHEN, CDR2 SYDVKM. V lost 5 bases and J lost 5; bases outside the gene matches: 10. This CDR3 is built from 16 residues.

J is TRBJ2-5 and V is TRBV30, with D perhaps TRBD2 (6 bases). Germline V gene sequence: CDR1 GTSNPN, CDR2 SVGIG (reference sequence). Trimming removed 3 bases at V and 4 bases at J, with 9 bases between. This CDR3 is built from 12 residues. CDR3 DNA sequence: TGTGCCTGGAGCATGACTAGAGAGACCCAGTACTTC. Amino acids: CAWSMTRETQYF.

The rearrangement links TRBV19 to TRBJ2-7, with 13 positions matching TRBD2. The CDR3 runs 15 residues. Germline CDR1 is LNHDA and CDR2 is SQIVND (reference sequence). V trimming: 5 bases; J trimming: 4 bases; junction bases outside the gene matches: 5. CDR3 nucleotides: TGTGCCAGTAGTCAAGGGACTAGCGGGATATACGAGCAGTACTTC. Translation gives CASSQGTSGIYEQYF.

J is TRBJ1-4 and V is TRBV9; D remains ambiguous. The CDR3 consists of 14 residues. Trimming took off 1 base at V and 8 bases at J, with 12 bases between the two ends. The germline CDR1 and CDR2 sequences are SGDLS and YYNGEE. The CDR3 region is CASSVRRGQEKLFF. The DNA for the CDR3 is TGTGCCAGCAGCGTACGAAGAGGTCAAGAAAAACTGTTTTTT. The whole variable domain, filled in from reference TRBV9 and TRBJ1-4, reads DSGVTQTPKHLITATGQRVTLRCSPRSGDLSVYWYQQSLDQGLQFLIQYYNGEERAKGNILERFSAQQFPDLHSELNLSSLELGDSALYFCASSVRRGQEKLFFGSGTQLSVL.